This is a list of T cell receptor beta chains from one sample in a study of T cells in Graves' hyperthyroidism and ophthalmopathy. A single record per CDR3 protein comes from TCRdb applying MiXCR to the multiplex PCR reads. This sample has nearly 600,000 distinct CDR3 sequences, with more than 13% found just once. The sample consisted of blood. These receptors all come from a woman between 18 and 29 years old with Graves' ophthalmopathy. Both conserved end residues are part of each CDR3. D genes are given only for firm matches. Rows may omit the clone size; those that give it use once, few, many or a size class.

d_call: NA
j_call: TRBJ1-4
v_call: TRBV19
clone_size: few
cdr3_nt: TGTGCCAGTAGTGTTCAGGCCCCGGGGACTAATGAAAAACTGTTTTTT
cdr3_aa: CASSVQAPGTNEKLFF

d_call: NA
j_call: TRBJ1-1
v_call: TRBV9
clone_size: NA
cdr3_nt: TGTGCCAGCAGCGTAGGGGTGGGTACAGCTTTCTTT
cdr3_aa: CASSVGVGTAFF

d_call: NA
j_call: TRBJ2-2
v_call: TRBV19
clone_size: few
cdr3_nt: TGTGCCAGTAGTGGGAGCGGCCCCGGGGAGCTGTTTTTT
cdr3_aa: CASSGSGPGELFF

d_call: TRBD2
j_call: TRBJ2-2
v_call: TRBV10-3
clone_size: NA
cdr3_nt: TGTGCCATCAGGGCGGGACTAGCGGGAGGGCCAAACGGGGAGCTGTTTTTT
cdr3_aa: CAIRAGLAGGPNGELFF

d_call: NA
j_call: TRBJ1-2
v_call: TRBV15
clone_size: few
cdr3_nt: TGTGCCACCAGCAGAGATACCGACATGCGCCTCTATGGCTACACCTTC
cdr3_aa: CATSRDTDMRLYGYTF

d_call: TRBD1
j_call: TRBJ1-1
v_call: TRBV6-1
clone_size: many
cdr3_nt: TGTGCCAGCACGAGCCCCGCGACAGGGAAGGACACTGAAGCTTTCTTT
cdr3_aa: CASTSPATGKDTEAFF

d_call: NA
j_call: TRBJ1-2
v_call: TRBV20-1
clone_size: NA
cdr3_nt: TGCAGTGCTAGAGATCTACACATAGGCGGCTACACCTTC
cdr3_aa: CSARDLHIGGYTF

d_call: TRBD2
j_call: TRBJ2-7
v_call: TRBV4-1
clone_size: many
cdr3_nt: TGCGCCAGCAGCTCCCCGGGACTAGCGGGAGAGCAGTACTTC
cdr3_aa: CASSSPGLAGEQYF

d_call: TRBD2
j_call: TRBJ2-7
v_call: TRBV19
clone_size: NA
cdr3_nt: TGTGCCAGTAGGTGGACTAGCGGGGACTCCTACGAGCAGTACTTC
cdr3_aa: CASRWTSGDSYEQYF

d_call: NA
j_call: TRBJ2-1
v_call: TRBV27
clone_size: many
cdr3_nt: TGTGCCAGCAGTATTATAGCTGGGGAACTCTCCTACAATGAGCAGTTCTTC
cdr3_aa: CASSIIAGELSYNEQFF

d_call: TRBD1
j_call: TRBJ1-1
v_call: TRBV28
clone_size: many
cdr3_nt: TGTGCCAGCAGTCCCCCAGCAGGGGGGGGAGAGGAAGCTTTCTTT
cdr3_aa: CASSPPAGGGEEAFF

d_call: NA
j_call: TRBJ1-2
v_call: TRBV19
clone_size: NA
cdr3_nt: TGTGCCAGTAGTATCGACGGATACTATGGCTACACCTTC
cdr3_aa: CASSIDGYYGYTF

d_call: TRBD1
j_call: TRBJ1-1
v_call: TRBV6-2/TRBV6-3
clone_size: many
cdr3_nt: TGTGCCAGCACCGACAGGGATGGGGCTTTCTTT
cdr3_aa: CASTDRDGAFF

d_call: NA
j_call: TRBJ2-2
v_call: TRBV7-9
clone_size: NA
cdr3_nt: TGTGCCAGCGAGAGGGGCACCGGGGAGCTGTTTTTT
cdr3_aa: CASERGTGELFF

d_call: TRBD1
j_call: TRBJ1-2
v_call: TRBV4-1
clone_size: NA
cdr3_nt: TGCGCCAGCAGCCATCGGGACAGGGTCTATGGCTACACCTTC
cdr3_aa: CASSHRDRVYGYTF

d_call: NA
j_call: TRBJ2-4
v_call: TRBV18
clone_size: NA
cdr3_nt: TGTGCCAGCTCACCACCGAGTGACGTGGCCAAAAACATTCAGTACTTC
cdr3_aa: CASSPPSDVAKNIQYF

d_call: NA
j_call: TRBJ2-7
v_call: TRBV4-1
clone_size: many
cdr3_nt: TGCGCCAGCAGCCAAGAGACCCCGGGACCCTTTTCCTACGAGCAGTACTTC
cdr3_aa: CASSQETPGPFSYEQYF

d_call: NA
j_call: TRBJ2-1
v_call: TRBV4-2
clone_size: NA
cdr3_nt: TGTGCCAGCAGCCAAGATAGAGGGCTAGCGAATGAGCAGTTCTTC
cdr3_aa: CASSQDRGLANEQFF

d_call: TRBD2
j_call: TRBJ2-3
v_call: TRBV29-1
clone_size: many
cdr3_nt: TGCAGCGTTGGACTAGCGGGAAAGGCAGATACGCAGTATTTT
cdr3_aa: CSVGLAGKADTQYF